These T cell receptor beta chains were read from a single sample in a study of molecular identifiers for immune sequencing clone quantification. TCRdb passed the PCR reads through MiXCR, listing each CDR3 protein once. The sample includes about 35,000 distinct CDR3 sequences, about a fifth of them seen just once. Material for sequencing was naive CD8+ T cells from blood, with Jurkat cell RNA spiked in. The receptors derive from a human donor in good health. Some libraries in this study had Jurkat cell RNA spiked in. The CDR3 runs from the conserved cysteine through the conserved F or W. A D gene is named only where the DNA matches it firmly. Part of the rows lack a size; the others show once, few, many or a class for expanded clones.

clone size,D gene,V gene,J gene,CDR3 protein,CDR3 DNA
few,TRBD2,TRBV2,TRBJ2-5,CASKGGGTSGETQYF,TGTGCCAGCAAGGGCGGGGGGACCTCGGGAGAGACCCAGTACTTC
many,NA,TRBV20-1,TRBJ2-7,CSARSRQKSYEQYF,TGCAGTGCCCGGTCGAGACAGAAATCCTACGAGCAGTACTTC
many,NA,TRBV29-1,TRBJ2-7,CSVESGGGKYF,TGCAGCGTTGAATCGGGGGGCGGGAAGTACTTC
many,TRBD2,TRBV6-2/TRBV6-3,TRBJ2-2,CASAGGRSTGELFF,TGTGCCAGCGCGGGGGGGCGGTCCACCGGGGAGCTGTTTTTT
NA,NA,TRBV30,TRBJ2-3,CAWTRGSTDTQYF,TGTGCCTGGACGCGCGGCTCCACAGATACGCAGTATTTT
NA,NA,TRBV10-3,TRBJ2-7,CAISEVSPYEQYF,TGTGCCATCAGTGAGGTATCCCCCTACGAGCAGTACTTC
many,NA,TRBV11-2,TRBJ2-5,CASSLVLETQYF,TGTGCCAGCAGCTTAGTTCTGGAGACCCAGTACTTC
many,NA,TRBV19,TRBJ1-1,CASKVGATEAFF,TGTGCCAGTAAAGTGGGGGCAACTGAAGCTTTCTTT
few,NA,TRBV4-1,TRBJ2-5,CASSPTPLARRQETQYF,TGCGCCAGCAGCCCCACCCCTCTCGCCAGGCGTCAAGAGACCCAGTACTTC
medium-sized,NA,TRBV6-5,TRBJ2-3,CASSYSVDATDTQYF,TGTGCCAGCAGTTACTCTGTGGATGCCACAGATACGCAGTATTTT
many,NA,TRBV7-8,TRBJ1-5,CASSLAEQGINQPQHF,TGTGCCAGCAGCTTAGCTGAGCAAGGGATCAATCAGCCCCAGCATTTT
many,NA,TRBV28,TRBJ2-7,CASRLAHLGYEQYF,TGTGCCAGCAGACTAGCCCACCTCGGCTACGAGCAGTACTTC
many,NA,TRBV5-5,TRBJ2-3,CASSSLVFASTDTQYF,TGTGCCAGCAGCTCCCTTGTTTTTGCTAGCACAGATACGCAGTATTTT
many,NA,TRBV12-3/TRBV12-4,TRBJ2-3,CASSTSGTDTQYF,TGTGCCAGCAGTACCAGCGGAACAGATACGCAGTATTTT
NA,TRBD2,TRBV11-2,TRBJ2-3,CASSQTSGYADTQYF,TGTGCCAGCAGCCAGACTAGCGGTTACGCAGATACGCAGTATTTT
few,NA,TRBV5-4,TRBJ1-1,CASSLSVNTEAFF,TGTGCCAGCAGCTTATCAGTGAACACTGAAGCTTTCTTT
many,NA,TRBV24-1,TRBJ2-7,CATSQGNEQYF,TGTGCCACGAGTCAGGGTAACGAGCAGTACTTC
few,NA,TRBV6-1,TRBJ1-5,CASGEIGLNQPQHF,TGTGCCAGCGGGGAGATAGGGCTGAATCAGCCCCAGCATTTT
NA,NA,TRBV6-5,TRBJ2-1,CASSYRGQHNEQFF,TGTGCCAGCAGTTACCGCGGACAGCACAATGAGCAGTTCTTC
many,TRBD2,TRBV29-1,TRBJ2-1,CSVVAGALFF,TGCAGCGTTGTAGCGGGAGCGCTGTTCTTC
many,TRBD2,TRBV11-3,TRBJ2-1,CASSLVVAGADNEQFF,TGTGCCAGCAGCTTAGTGGTAGCGGGGGCCGACAATGAGCAGTTCTTC
few,TRBD2,TRBV11-2,TRBJ2-7,CASSFSGLEQYF,TGTGCCAGCAGCTTTAGCGGGCTTGAGCAGTACTTC
NA,NA,TRBV15,TRBJ2-3,CATSRDEGRTDTQYF,TGTGCCACCAGCAGAGACGAGGGGCGCACAGATACGCAGTATTTT
many,TRBD2,TRBV11-2,TRBJ2-4,CASSQGLATLKNIQYF,TGTGCCAGCAGCCAAGGACTAGCGACGTTGAAAAACATTCAGTACTTC
few,NA,TRBV29-1,TRBJ2-3,CSVEGQSSTDTQYF,TGCAGCGTTGAGGGACAATCTAGCACAGATACGCAGTATTTT
medium-sized,TRBD1,TRBV4-3,TRBJ2-3,CASSRWTGGSDTQYF,TGCGCCAGCAGCCGATGGACAGGGGGCTCGGATACGCAGTATTTT
many,NA,TRBV7-9,TRBJ1-1,CASSFRAGTEAFF,TGTGCCAGCAGCTTTCGCGCTGGCACTGAAGCTTTCTTT
many,NA,TRBV21-1,TRBJ2-3,CASSKSVAILTDTQYF,TGTGCCAGCAGCAAATCCGTAGCCATACTCACAGATACGCAGTATTTT
many,NA,TRBV12-3/TRBV12-4,TRBJ2-3,CASSSSADTDTQYF,TGTGCCAGTTCCTCGTCTGCTGATACAGATACGCAGTATTTT
many,TRBD1,TRBV15,TRBJ2-7,CATSRAIRTGPTYEQYF,TGTGCCACCAGCAGAGCTATCCGGACAGGGCCGACCTACGAGCAGTACTTC
many,TRBD2,TRBV7-3,TRBJ2-7,CASSVALADTYEQYF,TGTGCCAGCAGCGTAGCCCTAGCGGATACCTACGAGCAGTACTTC
NA,NA,TRBV2,TRBJ2-1,CASLSDTLNNEQFF,TGTGCCAGCCTTAGTGATACCCTCAACAATGAGCAGTTCTTC
many,TRBD1,TRBV9,TRBJ2-5,CASSTGGTAETQYF,TGTGCCAGCTCTACAGGGGGGACAGCAGAGACCCAGTACTTC
few,TRBD1,TRBV20-1,TRBJ1-6,CSARDITGDSSPLHF,TGCAGTGCTAGAGATATTACAGGGGATAGTTCACCCCTCCACTTT
many,NA,TRBV19,TRBJ2-7,CASSISGHPYEQYF,TGTGCCAGTAGTATTTCGGGACACCCCTACGAGCAGTACTTC
many,NA,TRBV19,TRBJ2-3,CASSTGPKYGDTQYF,TGTGCCAGTAGTACCGGGCCGAAATACGGGGATACGCAGTATTTT
few,TRBD2,TRBV5-4,TRBJ2-7,CASSLGLAGEGYEQYF,TGTGCCAGCAGCTTGGGACTAGCGGGGGAAGGGTACGAGCAGTACTTC